The 16 T cell receptor beta chains below all came from one sample that was sequenced in a study of CD8+CD57+ T cells in acquired aplastic anemia. Both TCR beta VDJ combination and CDR3 sequence profiling were carried out. Genomic DNA was the template for this profiling. TCRdb redid the calling of the reads with MiXCR, one entry per CDR3 protein. The table has some 410,000 distinct CDR3 sequences, 65% to 80% seen once. The material sequenced was sorted CD4+, CD8+, or CD8+CD57+ T cells (not recorded which) from PBMCs. The receptors here all came from a human donor in good health, serving as a control.

On this clonotype itself: As the CDR3 is not closed by the conserved phenylalanine or tryptophan, this likely results from a read error. No DNA is shown, since the ends of the CDR3 on it are uncertain; the CDR3 is the one TCRdb lists. This rearrangement joins TRBV2 to TRBJ2-7; the table's D gene call, TRBD1, was not cross checked with the DNA. The CDR3 sequence runs 15 residues, both termini included. Germline V CDR1 and CDR2: SNHLY, FYNNEI. Here the CDR3 reads CASSPRGFFGYTLYS.

This clonotype was seen ten or more times. The genes are TRBV19 and TRBJ1-2; 7 nucleotides agree with TRBD1. This CDR3 spans 14 amino acids. V was clipped by 6 bases and J by 4 bases; unmatched bases: 8. Germline V CDR1 and CDR2: LNHDA, SQIVND (reference sequence). The CDR3 protein is CASSTTGVLYGYTF. The DNA for the CDR3 is TGTGCCAGTAGCACAACAGGGGTGCTCTATGGCTACACCTTC.

For this clonotype: The conserved phenylalanine or tryptophan normally closing the CDR3 is absent here, so this likely arose from a read error. The limits of the CDR3 on the DNA are not certain, so only TCRdb's listed CDR3 is given. The chain joins TRBV7-2 to TRBJ2-1; the table's D call of TRBD1 was not tested on the DNA. Looked up from germline, CDR1 is SGHTA and CDR2 is FQGNSA. The CDR3 numbers 13 amino acids, ends counted. The CDR3 loop reads CASSLARGRTMSS.

Ten or more counts support this clonotype. The chain couples TRBV7-9 to TRBJ2-1; TRBD1 might be the D (6 bases). The V end lost 0 bases, the J end lost 0 bases, and 9 bases lay between the germline ends. This CDR3 is 16 amino acids long. The germline CDR1 and CDR2 sequences are SEHNR and FQNEAQ (reference sequence). CDR3 in amino acids: CASSLAGAHSYNEQFF. CDR3 DNA sequence: TGTGCCAGCAGCTTAGCGGGGGCTCACTCCTACAATGAGCAGTTCTTC.

About this clonotype itself: Sequence at one end of the junction differs from germline and may be a read error. CDR3 sequence: CASSLARPDQSQHF. The CDR3 DNA reads TGTGCCAGCAGCCTAGCCAGGCCCGATCAGTCCCAGCATTTT. The chain uses TRBV9 and TRBJ1-5; D remains unclear. The germline CDR1 and CDR2 sequences are SGDLS and YYNGEE. The length of the CDR3 is 14 residues.

The genes are TRBV19 and TRBJ1-2; D is unresolved. The CDR3 is made up of 10 amino acids. Germline V lookup: CDR1 LNHDA, CDR2 SQIVND (reference sequence). Trimming stripped 1 base from V and 8 bases from J, with 2 bases between. CDR3 DNA sequence: TGTGCCAGTAGTATAGGCGGCTACACCTTC. Its protein is CASSIGGYTF.

This clonotype showed up many times. The chain has TRBV19 and TRBJ2-1, with TRBD2 matching 9 bases. The J segment lost 9 bases and the V segment lost 6 bases, leaving 9 bases of the junction unmatched. Germline V gene data show CDR1 as LNHDA and CDR2 as SQIVND (reference sequence). The CDR3 totals 14 residues. The CDR3 DNA reads TGTGCCAGTAGGAGGGCGGGGGGGCCGGTTGAGCAGTTCTTC. This codes for CASRRAGGPVEQFF.

This clonotype was detected many times. The V and J genes are TRBV4-3 and TRBJ1-4, with D perhaps matching TRBD1 (6 bases). Trimming stripped 1 base from V and 11 bases from J, with 17 bases between. This CDR3 comprises 15 residues. Germline V lookup: CDR1 LGHNA, CDR2 YSLEER. The CDR3 DNA is TGCGCCAGCAGCCAAGGGGCGACAGGCCCCGACAAACTGTTTTTT. Translation gives CASSQGATGPDKLFF.

The CDR3 reads CASSTLGVPNEKLFF. The DNA for the CDR3 is TGTGCCAGCAGTACCCTGGGGGTACCTAATGAAAAACTGTTTTTT. The V and J genes are TRBV12-3 or TRBV12-4 and TRBJ1-4; tentatively, D is TRBD1 (5 bases). The CDR3 is 15 residues long. With 5 bases removed from V and 3 bases from J, the gap between germline ends came to 13 bases.

A note on this clonotype: One end of the junction varies from germline; a read error may be responsible. The chain joins TRBV7-2 to TRBJ2-2; TRBD1 or TRBD2 may be the D gene (5 bases each). Germline CDR1 SGHTA, CDR2 FQGNSA. The CDR3 runs to 13 residues. CDR3: CASSLRQAGALFF. The DNA of the CDR3 is TGTGCCAGCAGCTTAAGGCAGGCCGGGGCGCTGTTTTTT.

This chain connects TRBV9 to TRBJ2-7; possible D gene TRBD2, 5 bases. This CDR3 is built from 11 residues. The germline CDR1 and CDR2 sequences are SGDLS and YYNGEE. The CDR3 loop is CASSVWRAPGV. The DNA of the CDR3 is TGTGCCAGCAGCGTGTGGCGGGCGCCCGGGGTC.

About this clonotype: An end of the junction does not agree with germline; a read error may underlie this. V gene TRBV7-3 combines with J gene TRBJ1-1; no clear D. Germline loops: CDR1 SGHTA, CDR2 FQGTGA. The CDR3 is 14 amino acids. The CDR3 coding sequence is TGTGCCAGCAGTAGGAACGACGGAGCGTGGGCAGATACGTTT. It yields the protein CASSRNDGAWADTF. Full variable domain (outside the CDR3, taken from reference TRBV7-3 and TRBJ1-1): GAGVSQTPSNKVTEKGKYVELRCDPISGHTALYWYRQSLGQGPEFLIYFQGTGAADDSGLPNDRFFAVRPEGSVSTLKIQRTERGDSAVYLCASSRNDGAWADTFGQGTRLTVV.

This clonotype was detected ten times or more. The chain has TRBV7-2 and TRBJ1-1, with TRBD1 matching 10 bases. Looked up from germline, CDR1 is SGHTA and CDR2 is FQGNSA. V gave up 4 bases and J gave up 11 bases; unmatched junction bases: 16. The length of the CDR3 is 16 residues. CDR3 sequence: CASSSVTFKGQGFAFF. The CDR3 DNA is TGTGCCAGCAGCTCTGTAACTTTTAAGGGACAGGGGTTCGCTTTCTTT.

This clonotype was picked up many times. The rearrangement uses TRBV2 and TRBJ1-1; TRBD1 agrees at 12 bases. V lost 5 bases and J lost 1; bases outside the gene matches: 2. Germline V lookup: CDR1 SNHLY, CDR2 FYNNEI. There are 15 residues in the CDR3. In DNA form, the CDR3 reads TGTGCCAGCAGTAGGGGACAGGGGGCGAACACTGAAGCTTTCTTT. Amino acids: CASSRGQGANTEAFF.

On this clonotype itself: As the CDR3 is not closed by the conserved phenylalanine or tryptophan, this likely results from a read error. The DNA is omitted, as the CDR3 cannot be located on it reliably, and the CDR3 follows TCRdb's listing. The chain employs TRBV2 and TRBJ1-2. Germline V gives CDR1 SNHLY, CDR2 FYNNEI. The CDR3 is 10 residues long, ends included. The CDR3 here is CASSVNGYAL.

This clonotype has at least ten counts. The V gene is TRBV29-1, the J gene TRBJ1-3; TRBD1 might be the D (5 bases). This CDR3 region has 14 residues. Trimming pared 4 bases from V and 3 bases from J, leaving 13 bases between. The germline gives CDR1 SQVTM, CDR2 ANQGSEA. The CDR3 DNA sequence: TGCAGCGTTGCCTACCGGGACTTTGGAAACACCATATATTTT. Translating gives CSVAYRDFGNTIYF.